This T cell receptor (beta chain) was recovered during a study of regulatory T cells in long-lasting Graves disease. Overall study findings and caveats: The sample size was small, and this may have reduced accuracy. Favored gene segments in persistent disease were TRBV28, TRBJ1-2 and TRBJ2-5.

The time point here: persistent/refractory GD, antithyroid drugs over 5 years with positive TRAb. PBMCs provided the RNA from which the TCR library was made. As collected, the peripheral blood samples measured around 9 milliliters each and went into EDTA tubes. The CDR3 sequence is 15 residues long. Per germline, CDR1 MNHEY and CDR2 SVGEGT. V was pared by 5 bases and J by 6 bases, with 9 bases of the junction left unmatched. CDR3-region Arm-PCR and iRepertoire HTBI primers produced the TCR beta libraries. As handled by the study authors: Sample data revealed some 58 TRBV and over 12 TRBJ segments. TCRdb recomputed calls from the multiplex PCR reads with MiXCR, one row per CDR3 protein. These V and J calls derive from TCRdb rather than the authors' analysis. Altogether some 280,000 distinct CDR3 sequences are present, around 21% being singletons, with the ten largest covering approximately 60%. The sample holds a few counts of this clonotype. What it binds is not known.

The sample consisted of peripheral blood mononuclear cells (PBMCs), taken when the disease was refractory, from a patient treated with antithyroid drugs. This TCR was recovered from a female donor with Graves disease. V gene TRBV6-2 or TRBV6-3 combines with J gene TRBJ1-4; TRBD1 matches 7 bases. CDR3 residues: CASSEFDRVDEKLFF. CDR3 nucleotide sequence: TGTGCCAGCAGTGAGTTCGACAGGGTGGATGAAAAACTGTTTTTT.